These 8 T cell receptor beta chains were all obtained from the same sample, sequenced in a study of blood T cell repertoires in COVID-19. Generated by immunoSEQ multiplex PCR, the TCRdb table keeps only in-frame clones and is missing some. Altogether roughly 200,000 clones are present, 76% being singletons, with the ten largest covering roughly 8.8%. The sample comprised peripheral blood. The receptor set was obtained from a woman aged 45-65 years with active or convalescent COVID-19.

The rearrangement links TRBV7-2 to TRBJ1-6; 7 nucleotides align to TRBD1. V lost 0 bases and J lost 7; bases outside the gene matches: 15. Germline values: CDR1 SGHTA, CDR2 FQGNSA. The CDR3 runs to 19 residues. CDR3 sequence (DNA): TGTGCCAGCAGCTTAGCCCCGCGACAGGGCAGCTTAAGGAATTCACCCCTCCACTTT. Its translation is CASSLAPRQGSLRNSPLHF.

The chain couples TRBV24-1 to TRBJ2-1, with 9 bases lining up with TRBD2. Germline CDR1 KGHDR, CDR2 SFDVKD. This CDR3 is 16 amino acids long. The junction had 6 bases not matched to a gene; V was cut back by 3 bases and J by 4 bases. CDR3 DNA sequence: TGTGCCACCAGTGATGTGGCTAGCGGGAAGTACAATGAGCAGTTCTTC. Translating it yields CATSDVASGKYNEQFF.

The chain uses TRBV18 and TRBJ2-1, with 7 nucleotides matching TRBD2. Germline loops: CDR1 KGHSH, CDR2 LQKENI. This CDR3 has 15 amino acids. Unmatched junction bases numbered 4, after V lost 3 bases and J lost 2 bases. The CDR3 DNA reads as TGTGCCAGCTCACCTCTGGGACTACCCTACAATGAGCAGTTCTTC. It codes for CASSPLGLPYNEQFF.

This chain links TRBV9 with TRBJ2-5, with D possibly being TRBD1 (5 bases). The CDR3 extends over 16 amino acids. Per germline, CDR1 SGDLS and CDR2 YYNGEE. V was trimmed by 1 base and J by 2 bases, leaving 15 bases between them. The CDR3 bases are TGTGCCAGCAGCGTAAGTAGGGGCTTCGCTCAAGAGACCCAGTACTTC. It encodes CASSVSRGFAQETQYF.

In this sample, this clone turned up a few times. The chain employs TRBV19 and TRBJ1-2, with a possible D match to TRBD1 (6 bases). The germline V and J ends were trimmed by 5 bases and 5 bases, with 18 bases remaining between them. Per the germline V gene, CDR1 is LNHDA and CDR2 is SQIVND (reference sequence). The CDR3 totals 15 residues. CDR3 sequence: CASSEDRLLDYGYTF. In nucleotides, the CDR3 is TGTGCCAGTAGTGAAGACAGGCTACTGGATTATGGCTACACCTTC.

This chain connects TRBV5-1 to TRBJ1-1; D is ambiguous. Germline CDR1 reads SGHRS; CDR2 reads YFSETQ. The CDR3 runs to 14 residues. The V end lost 2 bases, the J end lost 8 bases, and 16 bases lay between the germline ends. CDR3 nucleotide sequence: TGCGCCAGCAGCTTCGAGGGCGCCTCCATCGAAGCTTTCTTT. It encodes CASSFEGASIEAFF.

The chain combines TRBV6-2 or TRBV6-3 with TRBJ2-4; 8 bases map to TRBD2. V dropped 6 bases and J dropped 1; count of bases not matched to a gene: 11. The CDR3 is 17 residues long. CDR1 MNHEY and CDR2 SVGEGT come from the germline V gene. CDR3 in amino acids: CASSLNPGGAAKNIQYF. CDR3 coding DNA: TGTGCCAGCAGCCTTAACCCCGGGGGGGCTGCCAAAAACATTCAGTACTTC.

The rearrangement joins TRBV12-3 or TRBV12-4 to TRBJ1-5; D unclear. The CDR3 loop spans 11 amino acids. V lost 1 base and J 14 bases, leaving 9 bases between the germline ends. The CDR3 sequence is CASSLEGAKHF. CDR3 bases: TGTGCCAGCAGTTTAGAAGGAGCTAAGCATTTT.